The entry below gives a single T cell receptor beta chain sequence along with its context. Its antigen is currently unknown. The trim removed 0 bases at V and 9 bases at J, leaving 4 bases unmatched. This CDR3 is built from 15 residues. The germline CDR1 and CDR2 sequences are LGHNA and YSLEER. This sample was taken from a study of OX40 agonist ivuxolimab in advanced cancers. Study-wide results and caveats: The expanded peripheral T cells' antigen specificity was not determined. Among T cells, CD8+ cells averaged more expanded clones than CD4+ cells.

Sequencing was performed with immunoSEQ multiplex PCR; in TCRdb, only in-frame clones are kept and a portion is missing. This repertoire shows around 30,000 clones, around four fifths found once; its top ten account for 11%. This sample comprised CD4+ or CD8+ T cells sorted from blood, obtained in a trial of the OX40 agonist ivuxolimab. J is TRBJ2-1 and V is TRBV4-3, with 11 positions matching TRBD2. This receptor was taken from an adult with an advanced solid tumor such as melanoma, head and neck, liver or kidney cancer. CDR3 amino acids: CASSQDSGGAGEQFF. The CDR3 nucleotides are TGCGCCAGCAGCCAAGATAGCGGGGGGGCGGGTGAGCAGTTCTTC.